The rows below give T cell receptor beta chains drawn from one sample of a study of post-analysis software for immune sequencing data. Each CDR3 protein gets one entry after TCRdb re-called the PCR reads with MiXCR. The sample shows 380,000 or so distinct CDR3 sequences, 30% to 45% of them seen only once. The specimen was blood. The source of these receptors is a girl aged 5-17 years with multiple sclerosis. The CDR3 runs from the conserved cysteine through the conserved F or W. A D gene is named only where the DNA matches it firmly. Some rows have no size entry. The others give once, few or many, or a class for an expanded clone.

size	V	D	J	CDR3	DNA
many	TRBV29-1	TRBD1	TRBJ1-2	CSASPGQGYGYTF	TGCAGCGCGTCTCCGGGACAGGGGTATGGCTACACCTTC
-	TRBV7-9	-	TRBJ1-4	CASSRGPDSYEKLFF	TGTGCCAGCAGCAGGGGCCCGGACAGCTATGAGAAACTGTTTTTT
few	TRBV25-1	TRBD2	TRBJ2-1	CASSDGRGGGTAQFF	TGTGCCAGCAGTGACGGACGGGGCGGGGGGACCGCACAGTTCTTC
-	TRBV5-6	-	TRBJ2-7	CASSWDQSSSYEQYF	TGTGCCAGCAGCTGGGACCAGTCAAGCTCCTACGAGCAGTACTTC
-	TRBV9	-	TRBJ1-1	CASSVGGQGFGTEAFF	TGTGCCAGCAGCGTTGGGGGGCAGGGATTTGGGACTGAAGCTTTCTTT
-	TRBV14	-	TRBJ1-1	CASSRYGTAIEAFF	TGTGCCAGCAGCCGTTATGGGACGGCTATTGAAGCTTTCTTT
few	TRBV20-1	-	TRBJ2-3	CSAGLGRGTQYF	TGCAGTGCAGGGTTGGGCCGTGGGACGCAGTATTTT
-	TRBV4-1	-	TRBJ1-3	CASSQALNLRGGSGNTIYF	TGCGCCAGCAGCCAAGCACTAAATCTTAGGGGAGGCTCTGGAAACACCATATATTTT
few	TRBV27	TRBD1	TRBJ1-1	CASSLQGATEAFF	TGTGCCAGCAGCCTACAGGGGGCTACTGAAGCTTTCTTT
-	TRBV7-9	-	TRBJ2-7	CASSRTASWDEQYF	TGTGCCAGCAGCCGGACGGCAAGTTGGGACGAGCAGTACTTC
-	TRBV5-8	-	TRBJ2-1	CASRKTAIQNNEQFF	TGTGCCAGCAGGAAGACAGCAATCCAAAACAATGAGCAGTTCTTC
-	TRBV6-1	-	TRBJ2-2	CASSEALGQCGELFF	TGTGCCAGCAGTGAAGCGCTTGGGCAGTGCGGGGAGCTGTTTTTT
few	TRBV9	TRBD2	TRBJ2-5	CASSVTSGNQETQYF	TGTGCCAGCAGCGTAACTAGCGGTAACCAAGAGACCCAGTACTTC
-	TRBV20-1	TRBD2	TRBJ2-1	CSARLAGSSYNEQFF	TGCAGTGCTAGATTAGCGGGGAGCTCCTACAATGAGCAGTTCTTC
-	TRBV11-2	-	TRBJ1-5	CASSLSSDRYSNQPQHF	TGTGCCAGCAGCTTATCCTCCGACAGATATAGCAATCAGCCCCAGCATTTT
few	TRBV20-1	-	TRBJ2-6	CSARDARSSGANVLTF	TGCAGTGCTAGGGACGCGCGATCCTCTGGGGCCAACGTCCTGACTTTC
-	TRBV12-3/TRBV12-4	TRBD2	TRBJ2-3	CASSRGGSFTGTQYF	TGTGCCAGCAGTCGGGGGGGAAGTTTCACAGGTACGCAGTATTTT
-	TRBV4-1	TRBD2	TRBJ2-5	CASSPYHGLAGKETQYF	TGCGCCAGCAGCCCATACCACGGACTAGCGGGAAAAGAGACCCAGTACTTC
few	TRBV9	-	TRBJ1-2	CASSETGSLYGYTF	TGTGCCAGCAGCGAAACCGGGAGCCTCTATGGCTACACCTTC
many	TRBV2	TRBD1	TRBJ2-1	CASGRPTGGRDEQFF	TGTGCCAGCGGGAGACCGACAGGGGGCCGGGATGAGCAGTTCTTC
-	TRBV10-3	TRBD1	TRBJ2-1	CAIRRGQGTGNEQFF	TGTGCCATCAGGAGAGGACAGGGTACAGGGAATGAGCAGTTCTTC
few	TRBV28	-	TRBJ2-1	CASSPIGTGAYGEQFF	TGTGCCAGCAGTCCGATCGGGACGGGGGCTTACGGTGAGCAGTTCTTC
few	TRBV12-3/TRBV12-4	TRBD2	TRBJ2-7	CASSPTSGVPYEQYF	TGTGCCAGCAGTCCGACTAGCGGGGTTCCCTACGAGCAGTACTTC
-	TRBV5-1	-	TRBJ1-2	CASSPDSFGGGYTF	TGCGCCAGCAGCCCGGACAGTTTTGGAGGGGGCTACACCTTC
many	TRBV7-3	-	TRBJ2-1	CASSLSGGPNEQFF	TGTGCCAGCAGCTTAAGCGGGGGCCCCAATGAGCAGTTCTTC
-	TRBV2	TRBD2	TRBJ2-1	CASSEALAGGYNEQFF	TGTGCCAGCAGTGAAGCCCTAGCGGGGGGGTACAATGAGCAGTTCTTC
-	TRBV20-1	-	TRBJ2-3	CSARDWIGVNGDTQYF	TGCAGTGCTAGAGATTGGATCGGGGTAAACGGGGATACGCAGTATTTT
few	TRBV5-1	-	TRBJ2-7	CASDTGPRDYYEQYF	TGCGCCAGCGATACCGGACCCCGGGATTACTACGAGCAGTACTTC
-	TRBV29-1	TRBD1	TRBJ1-1	CSVSTGGIGTEAFF	TGCAGCGTTTCCACAGGGGGCATCGGCACTGAAGCTTTCTTT
few	TRBV7-2	-	TRBJ2-5	CASSAQGIQETQYF	TGTGCCAGCAGCGCTCAGGGCATCCAAGAGACCCAGTACTTC
-	TRBV20-1	TRBD2	TRBJ2-7	CSAPGSGGPHEQYF	TGCAGTGCTCCGGGGAGCGGGGGCCCACACGAGCAGTACTTC
-	TRBV12-3/TRBV12-4	TRBD1	TRBJ1-5	CASSRTGGTQPQHF	TGTGCCAGCAGTCGGACAGGGGGCACGCAGCCCCAGCATTTT
-	TRBV7-2	-	TRBJ2-1	CASSLAYGHNEQFF	TGTGCCAGCAGCTTAGCTTACGGGCACAATGAGCAGTTCTTC
few	TRBV12-3/TRBV12-4	-	TRBJ1-4	CASSDITKEGKLFF	TGTGCCAGCAGCGACATCACAAAAGAAGGAAAACTGTTTTTT
-	TRBV5-1	-	TRBJ2-7	CASSPTQQGREQYF	TGCGCCAGCAGCCCGACGCAACAGGGTCGCGAGCAGTACTTC
-	TRBV20-1	-	TRBJ2-2	CSDNPRQGIRATGELFF	TGCAGTGACAACCCCCGGCAGGGGATTAGAGCAACCGGGGAGCTGTTTTTT
few	TRBV4-1	TRBD1	TRBJ1-5	CASSQISSRGRRQPQHF	TGCGCCAGCAGCCAAATTAGTTCCAGGGGGCGGCGGCAGCCCCAGCATTTT
-	TRBV10-3	-	TRBJ2-3	CAISPPDRPDTQYF	TGTGCCATCAGCCCCCCGGACAGACCAGATACGCAGTATTTT
-	TRBV7-9	TRBD1	TRBJ1-5	CASSTSGTGYDQPQHF	TGTGCCAGCAGCACTTCCGGGACAGGGTATGATCAGCCCCAGCATTTT
-	TRBV5-1	TRBD2	TRBJ2-6	CASSLVSSGSSGSGANVLTF	TGCGCCAGCAGCTTGGTCTCGTCAGGGTCTAGCGGGTCTGGGGCCAACGTCCTGACTTTC
few	TRBV20-1	-	TRBJ2-3	CSARVGDPQYF	TGCAGTGCTAGAGTAGGGGATCCGCAGTATTTT
-	TRBV20-1	TRBD2	TRBJ2-2	CSARLAGDTGELFF	TGCAGTGCTAGACTAGCGGGGGACACCGGGGAGCTGTTTTTT
once	TRBV6-6	-	TRBJ1-1	CASITGPGPEAFF	TGTGCCAGCATCACCGGACCGGGGCCTGAAGCTTTCTTT
-	TRBV10-3	-	TRBJ1-6	CATREGGYNSPLHF	TGTGCCACCCGGGAGGGAGGCTATAATTCACCCCTCCACTTT
-	TRBV14	-	TRBJ2-1	CASSPNTASWPPNEQFF	TGTGCCAGCAGCCCTAATACAGCTAGTTGGCCCCCTAATGAGCAGTTCTTC
-	TRBV9	TRBD2	TRBJ2-1	CASSSGGGLNEQFF	TGTGCCAGCAGCAGCGGGGGGGGGTTAAATGAGCAGTTCTTC
-	TRBV27	TRBD1	TRBJ2-7	CASAGQGLSSYEQYF	TGTGCCAGTGCGGGACAGGGCCTAAGCTCCTACGAGCAGTACTTC
few	TRBV6-5	-	TRBJ2-2	CASSYEARGGTGELFF	TGTGCCAGCAGTTACGAGGCCAGGGGCGGCACCGGGGAGCTGTTTTTT
-	TRBV7-9	TRBD1	TRBJ1-5	CASSTDRGRGPQHF	TGTGCCAGCAGCACAGACAGGGGGCGAGGGCCCCAGCATTTT
few	TRBV4-3	TRBD2	TRBJ2-3	CASSPRGVAGEDTQYF	TGCGCCAGCAGCCCCCGGGGGGTAGCGGGGGAAGATACGCAGTATTTT